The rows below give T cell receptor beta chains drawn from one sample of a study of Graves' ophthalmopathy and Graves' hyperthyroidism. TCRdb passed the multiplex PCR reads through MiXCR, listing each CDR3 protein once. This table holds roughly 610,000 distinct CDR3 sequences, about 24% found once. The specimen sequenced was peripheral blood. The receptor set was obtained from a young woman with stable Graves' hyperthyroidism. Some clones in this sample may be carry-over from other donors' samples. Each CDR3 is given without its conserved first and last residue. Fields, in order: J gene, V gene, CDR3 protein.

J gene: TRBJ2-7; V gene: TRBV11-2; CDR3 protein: ASSPGSRYEQY
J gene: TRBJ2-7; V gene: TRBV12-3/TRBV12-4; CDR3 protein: ASSLSGKPYEQY
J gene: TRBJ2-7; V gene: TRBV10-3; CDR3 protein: ASTSDREDHEQY
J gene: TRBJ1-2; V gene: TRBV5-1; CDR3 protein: ASSLAGQGEGYT
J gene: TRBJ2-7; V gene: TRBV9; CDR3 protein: ASSESVGDTYEQY
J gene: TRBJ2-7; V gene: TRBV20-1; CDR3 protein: SSTREAYEQY
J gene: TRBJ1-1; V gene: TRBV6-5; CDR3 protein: ASSYSVAGEAF
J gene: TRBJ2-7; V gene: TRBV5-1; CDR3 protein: ASSLGPRSYEQY
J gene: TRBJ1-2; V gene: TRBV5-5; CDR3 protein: ASRPGLFNHGYT
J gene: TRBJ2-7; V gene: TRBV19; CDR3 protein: ASRSDRSYEQY
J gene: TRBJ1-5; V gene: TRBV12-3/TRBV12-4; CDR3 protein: ASSPLRAVAQPQH
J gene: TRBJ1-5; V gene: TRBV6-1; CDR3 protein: ASSVQGAPGAQH
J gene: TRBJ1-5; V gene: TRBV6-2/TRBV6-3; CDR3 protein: ASKRQGFDGNQPQH
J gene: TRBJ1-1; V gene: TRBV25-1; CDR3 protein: ASRPPWAANTEAF
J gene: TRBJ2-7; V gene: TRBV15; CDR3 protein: ATSRDPSGSYEQY
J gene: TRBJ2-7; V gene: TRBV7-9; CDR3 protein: ASSELPSDEQY
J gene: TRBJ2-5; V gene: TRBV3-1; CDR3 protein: ASSQDPRGLETQY
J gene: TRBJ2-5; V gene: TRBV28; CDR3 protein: AIGLLTGGETQY
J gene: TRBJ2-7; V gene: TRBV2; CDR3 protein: ASSEARARIPYEQY
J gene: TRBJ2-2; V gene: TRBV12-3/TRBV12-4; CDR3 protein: ASPLAENTGELF
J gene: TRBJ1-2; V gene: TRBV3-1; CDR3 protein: ASSHTDSNYGYT
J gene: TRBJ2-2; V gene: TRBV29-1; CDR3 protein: SVAWRSLGELF
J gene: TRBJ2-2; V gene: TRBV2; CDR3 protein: ASSTGAANTGELF
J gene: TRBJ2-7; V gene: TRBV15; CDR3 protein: ATSRDRSQAGEQY
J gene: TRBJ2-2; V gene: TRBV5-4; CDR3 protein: ASSLGDSSTGELF
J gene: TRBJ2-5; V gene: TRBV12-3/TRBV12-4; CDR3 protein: ASSQNQETQY
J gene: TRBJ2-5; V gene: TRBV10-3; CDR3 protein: AISDQGQNQETQY
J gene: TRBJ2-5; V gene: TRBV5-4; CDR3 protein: ASSLAKSGQGSQY